These 9 T cell receptor beta chains were sequenced from one sample in a study of T cells in Graves' hyperthyroidism and ophthalmopathy (dated by TCRdb to between 2018 and 2021). The receptor library was made with multiplex PCR. Sequencer: Illumina HiSeq 2000. TCR beta CDR3 regions were amplified from RNA transcripts. A first-round RT-PCR of the TCR CDR3 used the HTBI primer set with the Qiagen OneStep RT-PCR kit. The raw public data were reprocessed by TCRdb itself: fastp quality trimming at Q25, MiXCR clonotype calling, in-frame beta chains only. One record per CDR3 amino acid sequence lists the most common genes and DNA. The sample yields around 400,000 distinct CDR3 sequences; about 12% were counted once. The ten largest clones add up to roughly 8.3% of the sample. Sequencing was carried out using blood. The source of these receptors is a woman younger than 35 with Graves' hyperthyroidism.

This clonotype has ten or more counts. The rearrangement uses TRBV6-2 or TRBV6-3 and TRBJ2-5; D is ambiguous. CDR3 length: 13 amino acids. V lost 5 bases and J lost 1, with 8 bases in between. Germline V gene sequence: CDR1 MNHEY, CDR2 SVGEGT. CDR3 in amino acids: CASSLRIQETQYF. The CDR3 DNA reads as TGTGCCAGCAGTCTCCGGATCCAAGAGACCCAGTACTTC.

This clonotype was detected a few times. V usage is TRBV3-1 and J usage is TRBJ1-6, with D possibly matching TRBD1 (5 bases). The CDR3 sequence is 18 residues long. Trimming took off 4 bases at V and 2 bases at J, with 18 bases between the two ends. CDR1 is LGHDT, CDR2 YNNKEL, per germline (reference sequence). CDR3 nucleotide sequence: TGTGCCAGCAGCCTTGGACAAGGGAGTACCACCTATAATTCACCCCTCCACTTT. This codes for CASSLGQGSTTYNSPLHF.

This clonotype was seen many times. The chain couples TRBV28 to TRBJ2-3, with D perhaps TRBD1 (6 bases). The CDR3 contains 17 residues. V gave up 3 bases and J gave up 2 bases, with 18 bases separating them. Germline assignment: CDR1 MDHEN and CDR2 SYDVKM. The CDR3 here is CASSFVRGHRATDTQYF. In DNA, the CDR3 is TGTGCCAGCAGTTTCGTTAGGGGACACCGTGCCACAGATACGCAGTATTTT.

This clonotype was counted between two and nine times. The rearrangement links TRBV4-1 to TRBJ2-7; D call uncertain. The CDR3 runs to 16 residues. The V end was cut by 2 bases, the J end by 2 bases, with 16 bases between. In germline, CDR1 is MGHRA, CDR2 YSYEKL. CDR3 in amino acids: CASSQFPAPPPYEQYF. CDR3 sequence (DNA): TGCGCCAGCAGCCAATTCCCGGCCCCCCCCCCCTACGAGCAGTACTTC.

This clonotype was seen repeatedly, ten times or more. This chain links TRBV20-1 with TRBJ2-7, with a possible D match to TRBD2 (6 bases). This CDR3 comprises 12 residues. From germline, CDR1 is DFQATT and CDR2 SNEGSKA (reference sequence). Trimming left V 5 bases short and J 3 bases short, with 11 bases between. The CDR3 DNA follows: TGCAGTGCTGATAGCGGATACTACGAGCAGTACTTC. This encodes CSADSGYYEQYF.

This clonotype was seen a few times. J is TRBJ1-1 and V is TRBV25-1; no clear D. The CDR3 has 15 residues. Germline V gene lookup returns CDR1 MGHDK and CDR2 SYGVNS. The V end lost 4 bases, the J end lost 1 base, and 13 bases lay between the germline ends. This CDR3 reads CASSGVYRGNTEAFF. CDR3 nucleotide sequence: TGTGCCAGCAGTGGCGTATATCGGGGGAACACTGAAGCTTTCTTT.

The genes are TRBV4-1 and TRBJ2-3; 15 nucleotides line up with TRBD2. Germline CDR1 MGHRA, CDR2 YSYEKL. The CDR3 runs 17 residues. J was trimmed by 6 bases and V by 0 bases; bases with no gene match: 4. The CDR3 loop reads CASSQEPGLAGGDTQYF. DNA for the CDR3: TGCGCCAGCAGCCAAGAGCCGGGACTAGCGGGGGGCGATACGCAGTATTTT.

This clonotype was counted at least ten times. V usage is TRBV28 and J usage is TRBJ2-1, with 10 bases matching TRBD2. This CDR3 is 20 amino acids long. Germline values: CDR1 MDHEN, CDR2 SYDVKM. The ends lost 2 bases at V and 0 bases at J; junction bases unmatched: 13. The CDR3 DNA reads TGTGCCAGCAGTTTAATTCCCCCCACTGGACTAGCGGCCTCCTACAATGAGCAGTTCTTC. Translation gives CASSLIPPTGLAASYNEQFF.

This clonotype was observed a handful of times. V and J are TRBV6-5 and TRBJ1-4; the D is unclear. The CDR3 totals 18 residues. CDR1 and CDR2 (germline): MNHEY, SVGAGI. Trimming left V 2 bases short and J 0 bases short, with 16 bases between. The CDR3 DNA reads TGTGCCAGCAGTTACACCCCCCATATTGGCTCAACTAATGAAAAACTGTTTTTT. This encodes CASSYTPHIGSTNEKLFF.